This T cell receptor beta chain originates from a study of cytomegalovirus exposure and HLA in healthy donors. Donors consisted of healthy bone marrow donors. PCR employed 60 Vbeta and 13 Jbeta primers. Method: immunoSEQ multiplex PCR; TCRdb's copy keeps in-frame clones and lacks some. The sample yields roughly 90,000 clones, roughly 83% seen once. The V segment lost 5 bases and the J segment 7 bases; nucleotides outside the gene matches: 6. Germline CDR1 is SGHTA and CDR2 is FQGNSA. The CDR3 contains 15 residues. The clonotype comes from a man aged 18 to 29 in good health and CMV-seronegative. The chain links TRBV7-2 to TRBJ1-6, with 9 bases fitting TRBD1. The sample comprised PBMCs. The CDR3 sequence is CASSTGQGQNSPLHF. DNA for the CDR3: TGTGCCAGCAGCACAGGACAGGGGCAGAATTCACCCCTCCACTTT.